The clone carrying this T cell receptor (beta chain) appeared a single time. As originally analysed: The authors estimated nucleated cell counts from reference gene primer amplification. Libraries were prepared by immunoSEQ multiplex PCR; TCRdb keeps only in-frame clonotypes and omits some of them. From that table come the V and J calls and clone size; the DNA was used to work out D and trimming. The repertoire includes nearly 35,000 clones, 85% of them detected once, and 14% sits in the top ten. These data belong to a study of blood T cell repertoires in COVID-19. Study-wide background: Donors in the United States, Italy and Spain gave samples during acute or convalescent COVID-19. Nucleic acid was either cDNA or gDNA, and it came from T cells, B-cell-depleted T cells, or PBMCs.

The sample comprised peripheral blood. This clonotype was sampled from a human donor with acute or convalescent COVID-19. The donor label of this sample is uncertain.

This CDR3 reads CASSLEWTSGISYNEQFF. CDR3 DNA sequence: TGTGCCAGCAGCTTAGAATGGACTAGCGGGATCTCCTACAATGAGCAGTTCTTC. The chain links TRBV7-9 to TRBJ2-1, with 12 bases aligning to TRBD2. Losses at the gene ends were 1 base for V and 0 bases for J; bases not matched to a gene: 4. Germline V gene sequence: CDR1 SEHNR, CDR2 FQNEAQ (reference sequence). The CDR3 has 18 amino acids. The complete variable domain, with remaining parts taken from reference TRBV7-9 and TRBJ2-1, reads DTGVSQNPRHKITKRGQNVTFRCDPISEHNRLYWYRQTLGQGPEFLTYFQNEAQLEKSRLLSDRFSAERPKGSFSTLEIQRTEQGDSAMYLCASSLEWTSGISYNEQFFGPGTRLTVL.